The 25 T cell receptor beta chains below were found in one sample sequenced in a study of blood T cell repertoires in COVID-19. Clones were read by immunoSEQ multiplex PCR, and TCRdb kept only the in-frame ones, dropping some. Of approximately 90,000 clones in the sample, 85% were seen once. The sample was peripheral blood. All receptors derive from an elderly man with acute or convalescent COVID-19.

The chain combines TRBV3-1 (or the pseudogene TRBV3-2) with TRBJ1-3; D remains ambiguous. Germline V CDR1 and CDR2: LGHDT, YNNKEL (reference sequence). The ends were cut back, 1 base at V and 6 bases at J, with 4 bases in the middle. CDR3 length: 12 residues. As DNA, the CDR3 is TGTGCCAGCAGCCAAGCAGTAAACACCATATATTTT. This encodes CASSQAVNTIYF.

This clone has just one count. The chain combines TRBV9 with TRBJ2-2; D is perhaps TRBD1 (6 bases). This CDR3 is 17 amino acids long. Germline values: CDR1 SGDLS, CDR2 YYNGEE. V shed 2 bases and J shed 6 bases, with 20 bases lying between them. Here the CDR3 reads CASSVQQDFGQSGELFF. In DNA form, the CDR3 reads TGTGCCAGCAGCGTTCAGCAAGACTTTGGACAGTCCGGGGAGCTGTTTTTT. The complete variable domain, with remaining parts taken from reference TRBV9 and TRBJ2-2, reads DSGVTQTPKHLITATGQRVTLRCSPRSGDLSVYWYQQSLDQGLQFLIQYYNGEERAKGNILERFSAQQFPDLHSELNLSSLELGDSALYFCASSVQQDFGQSGELFFGEGSRLTVL.

This chain's CDR3 is CASRLAGVLNEQFF. The CDR3 DNA follows: TGCGCCAGCAGATTAGCGGGAGTACTCAATGAGCAGTTCTTC. The rearrangement joins TRBV5-1 to TRBJ2-1, with 9 bases that match TRBD2. The CDR3 has 14 amino acids. With V trimmed by 5 bases and J by 6 bases, 6 bases remained unmatched. Looked up from germline, CDR1 is SGHRS and CDR2 is YFSETQ.

The CDR3, as DNA: TGTGCCAGTAGTATCCCCCTCTTTGTCGGTGGCTACACCTTC. Translation: CASSIPLFVGGYTF. The chain links TRBV19 to TRBJ1-2; D uncertain. V was trimmed by 3 bases and J by 7 bases, leaving 15 bases between them. The CDR3 is 14 amino acids. Germline assignment: CDR1 LNHDA and CDR2 SQIVND (reference sequence).

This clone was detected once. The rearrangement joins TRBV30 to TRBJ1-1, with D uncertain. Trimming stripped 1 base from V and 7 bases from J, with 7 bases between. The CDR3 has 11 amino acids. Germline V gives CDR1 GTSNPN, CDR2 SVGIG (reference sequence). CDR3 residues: CAWSDLGEAFF. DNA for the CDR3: TGTGCCTGGAGTGACCTCGGTGAAGCTTTCTTT. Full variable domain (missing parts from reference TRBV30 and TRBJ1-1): SQTIHQWPATLVQPVGSPLSLECTVEGTSNPNLYWYRQAAGRGLQLLFYSVGIGQISSEVPQNLSASRPQDRQFILSSKKLLLSDSGFYLCAWSDLGEAFFGQGTRLTVV.

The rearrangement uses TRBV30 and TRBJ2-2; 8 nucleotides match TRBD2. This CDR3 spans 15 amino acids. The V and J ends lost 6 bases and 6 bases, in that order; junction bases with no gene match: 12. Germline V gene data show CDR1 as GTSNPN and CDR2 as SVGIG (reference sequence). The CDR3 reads CACFGLGGGPGELFF. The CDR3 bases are TGTGCCTGCTTCGGACTGGGCGGGGGGCCCGGGGAGCTGTTTTTT.

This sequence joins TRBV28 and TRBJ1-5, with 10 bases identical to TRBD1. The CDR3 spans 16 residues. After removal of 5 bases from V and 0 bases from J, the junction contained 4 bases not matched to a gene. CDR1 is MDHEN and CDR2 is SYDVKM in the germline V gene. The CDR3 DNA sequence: TGTGCCAGCAGTCCCGGGACAGGGGCTAGCAATCAGCCCCAGCATTTT. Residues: CASSPGTGASNQPQHF.

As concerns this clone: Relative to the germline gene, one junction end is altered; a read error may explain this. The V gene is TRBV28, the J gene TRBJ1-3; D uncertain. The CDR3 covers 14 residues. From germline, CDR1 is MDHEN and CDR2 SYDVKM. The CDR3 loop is CASRLTASLHTIYF. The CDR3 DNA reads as TGTGCCAGCCGTTTAACTGCCTCTTTGCACACCATATATTTT.

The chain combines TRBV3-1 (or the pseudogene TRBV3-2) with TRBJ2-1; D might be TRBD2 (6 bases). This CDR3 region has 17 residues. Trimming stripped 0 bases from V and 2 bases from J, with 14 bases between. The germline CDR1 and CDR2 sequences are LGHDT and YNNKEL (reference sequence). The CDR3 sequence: CASSQDVVAETYNEQFF. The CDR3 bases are TGTGCCAGCAGCCAAGACGTCGTAGCGGAGACCTACAATGAGCAGTTCTTC.

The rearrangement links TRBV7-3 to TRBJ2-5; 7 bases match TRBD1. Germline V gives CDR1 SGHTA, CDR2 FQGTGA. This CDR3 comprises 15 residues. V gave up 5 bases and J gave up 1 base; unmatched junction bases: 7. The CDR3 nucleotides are TGTGCCAGCAGCAAGTCGGACAGGCCCCAAGAGACCCAGTACTTC. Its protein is CASSKSDRPQETQYF.

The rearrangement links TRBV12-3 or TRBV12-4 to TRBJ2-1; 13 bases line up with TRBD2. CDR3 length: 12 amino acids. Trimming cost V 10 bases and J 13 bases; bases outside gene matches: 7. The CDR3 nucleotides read TGTGCCACCGGGAGGACTAGCGGGAGACAGTTCTTC. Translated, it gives CATGRTSGRQFF.

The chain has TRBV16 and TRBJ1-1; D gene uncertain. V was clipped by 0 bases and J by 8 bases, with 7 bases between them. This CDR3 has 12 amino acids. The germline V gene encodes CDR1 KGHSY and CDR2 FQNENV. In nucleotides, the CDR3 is TGTGCCAGCAGCCAATCGTCGCGCGAAGCTTTCTTT. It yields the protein CASSQSSREAFF.

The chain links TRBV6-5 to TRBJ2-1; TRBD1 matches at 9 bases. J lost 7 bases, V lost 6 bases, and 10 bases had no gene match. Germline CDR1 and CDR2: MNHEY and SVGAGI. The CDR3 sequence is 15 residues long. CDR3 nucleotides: TGTGCCAGCAGACCTACGGGACAGGGAGTAAATGAGCAGTTCTTC. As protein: CASRPTGQGVNEQFF.

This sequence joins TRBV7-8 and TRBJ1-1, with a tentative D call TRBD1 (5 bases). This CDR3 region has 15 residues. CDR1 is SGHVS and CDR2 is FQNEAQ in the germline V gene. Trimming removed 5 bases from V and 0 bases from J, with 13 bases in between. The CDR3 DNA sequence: TGTGCCAGCAGCCGCGTGCGGACACTGAACACTGAAGCTTTCTTT. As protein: CASSRVRTLNTEAFF. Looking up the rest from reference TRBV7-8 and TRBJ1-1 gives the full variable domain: GAGVSQSPRYKVAKRGQDVALRCDPISGHVSLFWYQQALGQGPEFLTYFQNEAQLDKSGLPSDRFFAERPEGSVSTLKIQRTQQEDSAVYLCASSRVRTLNTEAFFGQGTRLTVV.

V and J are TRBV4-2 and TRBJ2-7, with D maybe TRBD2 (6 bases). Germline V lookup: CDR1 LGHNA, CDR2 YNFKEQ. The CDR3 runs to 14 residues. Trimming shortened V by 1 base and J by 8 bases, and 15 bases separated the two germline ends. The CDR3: CASSQAREPQKQYF. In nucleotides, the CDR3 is TGTGCCAGCAGCCAAGCCCGGGAGCCCCAGAAGCAGTACTTC.

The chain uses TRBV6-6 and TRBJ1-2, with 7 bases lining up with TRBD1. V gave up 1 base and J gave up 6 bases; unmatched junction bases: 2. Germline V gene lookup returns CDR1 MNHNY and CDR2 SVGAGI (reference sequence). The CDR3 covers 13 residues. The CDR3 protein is CASSYFDRDGYTF. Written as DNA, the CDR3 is TGTGCCAGCAGTTACTTCGACAGGGATGGCTACACCTTC.

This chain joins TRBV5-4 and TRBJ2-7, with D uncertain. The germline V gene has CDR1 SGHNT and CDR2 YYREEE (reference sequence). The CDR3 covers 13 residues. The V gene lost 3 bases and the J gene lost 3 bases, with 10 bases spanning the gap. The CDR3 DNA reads TGTGCCAGCAGCTCTTACAGAAACTACGAGCAGTACTTC. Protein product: CASSSYRNYEQYF.

The CDR3 sequence is CASSLVGTANYGYTF. The CDR3 DNA reads TGCGCCAGCAGCTTGGTCGGGACAGCAAACTATGGCTACACCTTC. V and J are TRBV5-1 and TRBJ1-2; 7 bases are a match to TRBD1. This CDR3 is 15 amino acids long. V lost 0 bases to trimming and J lost 2 bases; unmatched junction nucleotides: 4. The germline V gene has CDR1 SGHRS and CDR2 YFSETQ.

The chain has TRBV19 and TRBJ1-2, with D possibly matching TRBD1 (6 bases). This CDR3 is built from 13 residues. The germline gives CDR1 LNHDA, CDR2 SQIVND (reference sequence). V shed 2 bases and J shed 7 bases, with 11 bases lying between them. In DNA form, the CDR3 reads TGTGCCAGTAGTATAAGCGGGACAAGTGGCTACACCTTC. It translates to CASSISGTSGYTF. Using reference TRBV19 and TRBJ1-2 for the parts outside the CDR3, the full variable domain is DGGITQSPKYLFRKEGQNVTLSCEQNLNHDAMYWYRQDPGQGLRLIYYSQIVNDFQKGDIAEGYSVSREKKESFPLTVTSAQKNPTAFYLCASSISGTSGYTFGSGTRLTVV.

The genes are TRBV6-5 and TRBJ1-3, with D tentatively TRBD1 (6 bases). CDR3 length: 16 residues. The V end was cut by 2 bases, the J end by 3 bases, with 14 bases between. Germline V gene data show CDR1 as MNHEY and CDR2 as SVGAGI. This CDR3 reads CASSYAVTGSGNTIYF. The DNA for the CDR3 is TGTGCCAGCAGTTACGCAGTCACAGGGAGTGGAAACACCATATATTTT.

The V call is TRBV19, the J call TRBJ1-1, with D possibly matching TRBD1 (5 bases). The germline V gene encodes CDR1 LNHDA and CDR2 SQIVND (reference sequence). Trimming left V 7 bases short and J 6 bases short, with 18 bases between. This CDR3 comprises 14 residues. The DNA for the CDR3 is TGTGCCAGTACCCCCGGGGGGTTATTGGCTGAAGCTTTCTTT. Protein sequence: CASTPGGLLAEAFF.

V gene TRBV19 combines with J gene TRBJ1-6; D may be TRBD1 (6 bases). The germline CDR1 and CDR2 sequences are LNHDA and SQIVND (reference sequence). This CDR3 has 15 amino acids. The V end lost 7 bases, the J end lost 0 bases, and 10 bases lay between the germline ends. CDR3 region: CASTDRISYNSPLHF. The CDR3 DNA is TGTGCCAGTACCGACAGGATCTCCTATAATTCACCCCTCCACTTT.

As DNA, the CDR3 is TGTGCCAGCAGTTACCCCCTTACGGGACAGGGCTACGAGCAGTACTTC. Its protein is CASSYPLTGQGYEQYF. The rearrangement links TRBV6-2 or TRBV6-3 to TRBJ2-7, with TRBD1 matching over 9 bases. Germline V CDR1 and CDR2: MNHEY, SVGEGT. Trimming at V came to 2 bases and at J to 3 bases, leaving 8 bases not matched to a gene. The length of the CDR3 is 16 residues.

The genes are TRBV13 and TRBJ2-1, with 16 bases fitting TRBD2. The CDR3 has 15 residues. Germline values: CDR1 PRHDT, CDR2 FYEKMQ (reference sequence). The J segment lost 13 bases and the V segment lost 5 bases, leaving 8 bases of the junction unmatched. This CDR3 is CASSPPGLAGGPQFF. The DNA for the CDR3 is TGTGCCAGCAGCCCCCCGGGACTAGCGGGAGGGCCCCAGTTCTTC.

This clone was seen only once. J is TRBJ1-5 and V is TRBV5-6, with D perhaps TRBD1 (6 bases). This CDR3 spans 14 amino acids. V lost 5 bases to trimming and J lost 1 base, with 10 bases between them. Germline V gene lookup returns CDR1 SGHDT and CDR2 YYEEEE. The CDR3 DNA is TGTGCCAGCAGTGCCGGACAGAGCAATCAGCCCCAGCATTTT. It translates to CASSAGQSNQPQHF.